The TCR beta chain under discussion was sequenced for a study of blood T cell repertoires in COVID-19. This clone was observed a few times. Assay used: immunoSEQ multiplex PCR; TCRdb lists only in-frame clones, some missing. Of around 180,000 clones listed, around 80% are singletons. CDR1 is SEHNR and CDR2 is FQNEAQ in the germline V gene (reference sequence). Trimming took 1 base from V and 3 from J, leaving 4 bases between them. The CDR3 has 12 residues. The TCR sequence derives from a human donor in a cohort sampled during active COVID-19. The chain has TRBV7-9 and TRBJ2-7; D gene uncertain. The sequenced material came from peripheral blood. The CDR3 region has the DNA TGTGCCAGCAGCTTAGTCTTCTACGAGCAGTACTTC. It is translated as CASSLVFYEQYF.